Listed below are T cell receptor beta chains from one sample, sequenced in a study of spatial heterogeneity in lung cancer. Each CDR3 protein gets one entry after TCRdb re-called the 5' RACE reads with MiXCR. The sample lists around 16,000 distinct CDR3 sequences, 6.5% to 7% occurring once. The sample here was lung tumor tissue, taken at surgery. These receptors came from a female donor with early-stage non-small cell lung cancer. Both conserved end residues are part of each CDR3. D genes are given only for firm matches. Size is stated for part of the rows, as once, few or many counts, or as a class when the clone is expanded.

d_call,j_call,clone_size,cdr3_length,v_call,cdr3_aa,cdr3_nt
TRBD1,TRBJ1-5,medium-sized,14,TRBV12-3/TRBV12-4,CASSRDSEGQPQHF,TGTGCCAGCAGTCGGGACAGCGAGGGTCAGCCCCAGCATTTT
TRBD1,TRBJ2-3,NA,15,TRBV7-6,CASSSRGPGTVTQYF,TGTGCCAGCAGCTCCAGGGGGCCAGGCACAGTTACGCAGTATTTT
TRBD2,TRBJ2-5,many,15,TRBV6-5,CASSYRGGASETQYF,TGTGCCAGCAGTTACCGCGGGGGGGCTTCGGAGACCCAGTACTTC
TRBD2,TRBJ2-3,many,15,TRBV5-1,CASSNPSGDTDTQYF,TGCGCCAGCAGCAACCCTAGCGGGGACACAGATACGCAGTATTTT
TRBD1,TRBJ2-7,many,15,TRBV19,CASSWTGESSYEQYF,TGTGCCAGTAGTTGGACAGGCGAAAGCTCCTACGAGCAGTACTTC
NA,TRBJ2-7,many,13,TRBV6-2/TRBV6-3,CASGRTGTYEQYF,TGTGCCAGCGGCCGGACTGGGACCTACGAGCAGTACTTC
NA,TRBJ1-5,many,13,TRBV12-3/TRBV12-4,CASSLGQIQPQHF,TGTGCCAGCAGTCTTGGACAAATTCAGCCCCAGCATTTT
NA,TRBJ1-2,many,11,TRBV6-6,CASTREGGYTF,TGTGCCAGCACCCGGGAGGGTGGCTACACCTTC
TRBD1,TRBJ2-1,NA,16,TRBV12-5,CASGLRRDSFYNEQFF,TGTGCTAGTGGTTTGCGCCGGGACAGTTTTTACAATGAGCAGTTCTTC
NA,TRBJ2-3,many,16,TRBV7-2,CASSPRQGGDTDTQYF,TGTGCCAGCAGCCCCAGACAGGGAGGGGACACAGATACGCAGTATTTT
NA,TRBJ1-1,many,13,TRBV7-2,CASSFGGWAEAFF,TGTGCCAGCAGCTTTGGAGGGTGGGCTGAAGCTTTCTTT
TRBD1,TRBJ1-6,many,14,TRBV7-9,CASSLQGYNSPLHF,TGTGCCAGCAGCCTACAGGGGTATAATTCACCCCTCCACTTT
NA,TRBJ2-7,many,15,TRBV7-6,CASSLGGRTSYEQYF,TGTGCCAGCAGCTTAGGCGGCAGGACCTCCTACGAGCAGTACTTC
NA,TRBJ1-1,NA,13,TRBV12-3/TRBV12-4,CASRVREDTEAFF,TGTGCCAGCAGAGTCAGGGAGGACACTGAAGCTTTCTTT
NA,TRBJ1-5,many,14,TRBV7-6,CASSSDPTSGSQHF,TGTGCCAGCAGCTCTGACCCTACCTCGGGGTCCCAGCATTTT
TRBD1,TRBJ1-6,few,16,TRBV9,CASSVGDRGLGSPLHF,TGTGCCAGCAGCGTCGGGGACAGGGGTCTAGGTTCACCCCTCCACTTT
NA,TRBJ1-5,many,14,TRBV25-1,CASGRAQDGQPQHF,TGTGCCAGCGGCCGGGCCCAGGACGGTCAGCCCCAGCATTTT
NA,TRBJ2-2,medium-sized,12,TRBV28,CASNSVTGELFF,TGTGCCAGCAATAGCGTTACCGGGGAGCTGTTTTTT
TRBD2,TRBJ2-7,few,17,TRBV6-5,CASSYSGLAGGSYEQYF,TGTGCCAGCAGTTACTCGGGACTAGCGGGGGGAAGCTACGAGCAGTACTTC
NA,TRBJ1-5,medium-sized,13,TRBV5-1,CASSVFSDQPQHF,TGCGCCAGCAGCGTTTTTTCGGATCAGCCCCAGCATTTT
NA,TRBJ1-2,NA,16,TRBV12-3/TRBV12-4,CASRNSRVGGGYGYTF,TGTGCCAGCAGGAATTCCCGGGTTGGGGGGGGCTATGGCTACACCTTC
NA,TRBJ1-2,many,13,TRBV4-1,CASSQDGNYGYTF,TGCGCCAGCAGCCAAGATGGTAACTATGGCTACACCTTC
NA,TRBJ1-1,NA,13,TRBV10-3,CATQAQGNTEAFF,TGTGCCACACAGGCGCAGGGGAACACTGAAGCTTTCTTT
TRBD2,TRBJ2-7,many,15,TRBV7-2,CASSLDGREGYEQYF,TGTGCCAGCAGCTTAGACGGCAGGGAGGGTTACGAGCAGTACTTC
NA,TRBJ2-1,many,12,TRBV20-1,CSARSDGDEQFF,TGCAGTGCTAGATCCGACGGCGATGAGCAGTTCTTC
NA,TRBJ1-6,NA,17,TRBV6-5,CASSYYAGQTGNSPLHF,TGTGCCAGCAGTTACTACGCGGGCCAAACGGGGAATTCACCCCTCCACTTT
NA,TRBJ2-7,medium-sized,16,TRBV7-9,CASSLNSGGALSEQYF,TGTGCCAGCAGCTTGAATTCGGGGGGCGCATTATCGGAGCAGTACTTC
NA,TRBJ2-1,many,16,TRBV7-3,CASSQGSGPSYNEQFF,TGTGCCAGCAGCCAGGGCAGTGGGCCTTCCTACAATGAGCAGTTCTTC
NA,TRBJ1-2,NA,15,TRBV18,CASSPYTENLYGYTF,TGTGCCAGCTCACCGTATACGGAAAACCTCTATGGCTACACCTTC
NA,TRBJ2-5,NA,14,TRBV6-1,CASSEEHPQETQYF,TGTGCCAGCAGTGAAGAACACCCCCAAGAGACCCAGTACTTC
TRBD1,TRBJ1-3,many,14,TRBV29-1,CSTQGGTSGNTIYF,TGCAGCACCCAGGGGGGGACCTCTGGAAACACCATATATTTT
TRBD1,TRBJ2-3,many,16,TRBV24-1,CATSDPGQASTDTQYF,TGTGCCACCAGTGACCCAGGACAGGCTAGCACAGATACGCAGTATTTT
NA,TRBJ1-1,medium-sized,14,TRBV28,CASSLWGRNTEAFF,TGTGCCAGCAGTTTATGGGGCAGGAACACTGAAGCTTTCTTT
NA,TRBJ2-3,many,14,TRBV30,CAWSGRLAQDTQYF,TGTGCCTGGAGTGGCCGCCTAGCCCAGGATACGCAGTATTTT